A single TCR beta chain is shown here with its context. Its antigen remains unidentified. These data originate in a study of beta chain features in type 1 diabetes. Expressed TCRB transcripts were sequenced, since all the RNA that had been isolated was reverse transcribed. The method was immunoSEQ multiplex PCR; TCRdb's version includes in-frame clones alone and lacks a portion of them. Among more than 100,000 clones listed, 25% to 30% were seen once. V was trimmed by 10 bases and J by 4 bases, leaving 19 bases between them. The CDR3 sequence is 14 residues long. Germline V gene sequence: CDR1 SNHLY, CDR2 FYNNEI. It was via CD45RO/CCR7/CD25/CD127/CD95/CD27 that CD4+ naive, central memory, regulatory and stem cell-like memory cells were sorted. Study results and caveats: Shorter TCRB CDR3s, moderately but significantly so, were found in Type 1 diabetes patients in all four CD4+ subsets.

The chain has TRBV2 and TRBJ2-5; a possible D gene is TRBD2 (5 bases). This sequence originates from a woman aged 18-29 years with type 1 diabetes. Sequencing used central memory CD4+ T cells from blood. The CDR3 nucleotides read TGTGCCACCGCCGGTGAAGGAGGAATAGAGACCCAGTACTTC. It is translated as CATAGEGGIETQYF.